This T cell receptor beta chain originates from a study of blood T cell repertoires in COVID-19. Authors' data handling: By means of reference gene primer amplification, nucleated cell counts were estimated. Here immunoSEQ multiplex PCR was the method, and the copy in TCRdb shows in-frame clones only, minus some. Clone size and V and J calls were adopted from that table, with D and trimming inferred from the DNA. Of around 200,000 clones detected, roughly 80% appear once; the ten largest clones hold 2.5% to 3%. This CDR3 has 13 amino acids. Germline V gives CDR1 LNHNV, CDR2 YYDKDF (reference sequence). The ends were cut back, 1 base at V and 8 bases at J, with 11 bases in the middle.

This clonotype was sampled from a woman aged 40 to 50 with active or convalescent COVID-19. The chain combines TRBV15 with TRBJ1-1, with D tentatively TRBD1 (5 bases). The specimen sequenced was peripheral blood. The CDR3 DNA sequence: TGTGCCACCAGCAGAGTCGGACAACACGAAGCTTTCTTT. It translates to CATSRVGQHEAFF.